Shown below are 16 T cell receptor delta chains from a single sample sequenced in a study of gamma-delta chains in newborns, infants, children. TCRdb reanalysed the reads with CATT. The table shows some 4,000 delta-chain clones, with 1.9% occurring only once. Source material: blood. The receptors were gathered from a child who was a newborn, infant or young child, either healthy, febrile or measles-vaccinated (not recorded which).

As for this clone: A much larger clone differs by one base, so this may be a read error. The chain carries TRDV2 and TRDJ3, with 9 bases fitting TRDD3. The CDR3 runs to 21 residues. The junction had 11 bases not matched to a gene; V was cut back by 0 bases and J by 0 bases. Germline values: CDR1 GEAIGNYY, CDR2 EKD. In nucleotides, the CDR3 is TGTGCCTGTGACACCACCTTTGGGGGGGATACCAGCTCCTGGGACACCCGACAGATGTTTTTC. Residues: CACDTTFGGDTSSWDTRQMFF.

This clone is medium-sized within its sample. This rearrangement joins TRDV2 to TRDJ1, with a weak D call TRDD3 (5 bases). The germline V and J ends were trimmed by 3 bases and 4 bases, with 11 bases remaining between them. This CDR3 comprises 13 residues. The germline gives CDR1 GEAIGNYY, CDR2 EKD. For the CDR3, the DNA is TGTGCCTGTGACCACCTCGGGGGCGATAAACTCATCTTT. It translates to CACDHLGGDKLIF.

Note on this clone: A read error is likely here: a far larger clone is one base away. This specimen includes other DNA sequences encoding the same CDR3. V is TRDV2 and J is TRDJ1, with 7 bases identical to TRDD3. Germline values: CDR1 GEAIGNYY, CDR2 EKD. This CDR3 region has 18 residues. Trimming took 0 bases from V and 4 from J; bases not matched to a gene: 16. CDR3 residues: CACDTLGALPEGIDKLIF. The CDR3 DNA reads TGTGCCTGTGACACCCTGGGGGCCCTCCCCGAAGGTATCGATAAACTCATCTTT.

Remarks on this clone: Given a much more abundant clone one base away, this may be a read error. The chain has TRDV2 and TRDJ3; TRDD3 aligns across 8 bases. CDR1 is GEAIGNYY, CDR2 EKD, per germline. The CDR3 runs 16 residues. CDR3 protein: CACDTVGDWGTRQMFF. The CDR3 DNA sequence: TGTGCCTGTGACACCGTGGGGGATTGGGGCACCCGACAGATGTTTTTC.

The genes are TRDV2 and TRDJ3; tentatively, D is TRDD3 (5 bases). Germline V gene sequence: CDR1 GEAIGNYY, CDR2 EKD. V lost 0 bases and J 2 bases, leaving 10 bases between the germline ends. This CDR3 spans 17 amino acids. The CDR3 DNA follows: TGTGCCTGTGACACCGTCTGGGAGACCTGGGACACCCGACAGATGTTTTTC. Translation gives CACDTVWETWDTRQMFF.

There are a few counts of this clone. A far larger clone is one base from this, pointing to a likely read error. Other DNA sequences in this sample translate to the same CDR3. V usage is TRDV2 and J usage is TRDJ1, with TRDD3 identical over 10 bases. Germline CDR1 reads GEAIGNYY; CDR2 reads EKD. This CDR3 spans 14 amino acids. CDR3 region: CACDTGGYTDKLIF. The CDR3 DNA reads TGCGCCTGTGACACTGGGGGATACACCGATAAACTCATCTTT.

As for this clone: With a much larger clone just one base away, this may be a read error. Other DNA sequences within the sample encode an identical CDR3. V usage is TRDV2 and J usage is TRDJ3, with TRDD3 matching 8 bases. Trimming took 0 bases from V and 0 from J; bases not matched to a gene: 6. This CDR3 region has 19 residues. The germline gives CDR1 GEAIGNYY, CDR2 EKD. CDR3 in DNA: TGTGCCTGTGACACCGTACTGGGGGCTAGCTCCTGGGACACCCGACAGATGTTTTTC. Translation gives CACDTVLGASSWDTRQMFF.

The V gene is uncalled and the J gene is TRDJ3; whether TRDD3, the table's D call, matches the DNA was not checked. This CDR3 region has 20 residues. The CDR3 loop is CACDTVGPKVSPWDTRQMFF. The DNA of the CDR3 is TGTGCCTGTGACACCGTGGGACCTAAGGTTTCCCCCTGGGACACCCGACAGATGTTTTTC.

The genes are TRDV2 and TRDJ3; TRDD3 matches 9 bases. J was trimmed by 0 bases and V by 0 bases; bases with no gene match: 5. This CDR3 comprises 19 residues. The germline V gene has CDR1 GEAIGNYY and CDR2 EKD. CDR3 bases: TGTGCCTGTGACACCATGGGGATACGTAGCTCCTGGGACACCCGACAGATGTTTTTC. Protein sequence: CACDTMGIRSSWDTRQMFF.

Concerning this clone itself: A much bigger clone sits one base away, suggesting this may be a read error. Other DNA sequences in this specimen translate into the identical CDR3. The genes are TRDV2 and TRDJ3; 9 nucleotides match TRDD3. The CDR3 length is 17 residues. From germline, CDR1 is GEAIGNYY and CDR2 EKD. The CDR3 DNA reads as TGTGCCTGTGACAACTGGGGGAGCTCCTGGGACACCCGGCAGATGTTTTTC. Amino acids: CACDNWGSSWDTRQMFF.

In regard to this clone: With a much larger clone just one base away, this may be a read error. This chain uses TRDV2 with TRDJ2; 13 nucleotides agree with TRDD3. Germline V gene lookup returns CDR1 GEAIGNYY and CDR2 EKD. This CDR3 contains 17 residues. In nucleotides, the CDR3 is TGTTCCTGTGACGTACTGGGGGATACGGCTTTGACAGCACAACTCTTCTTT. It encodes CSCDVLGDTALTAQLFF.

This clone has more than one count but fewer than ten. A read error likely explains this, since a far larger clone differs by one base. The rearrangement joins TRDV2 to TRDJ3, with 8 nucleotides matching TRDD3. The CDR3 contains 17 residues. The V gene's germline CDR1 is GEAIGNYY and CDR2 EKD. The chain's CDR3 is CACGTWGSSWDTRQMFF. The CDR3 nucleotides read TGTGCCTGTGGCACCTGGGGGAGCTCCTGGGACACCCGACAGATGTTTTTC.

This chain links TRDV2 with TRDJ1; 13 bases line up with TRDD3. The CDR3 is 16 amino acids. Germline V lookup: CDR1 GEAIGNYY, CDR2 EKD. The J segment lost 8 bases and the V segment lost 3 bases, leaving 11 bases of the junction unmatched. CDR3 nucleotide sequence: TGTGCCTGTGACGGGGGAGAACTGGGGGATACGACCAAACTCATCTTT. Encoded protein: CACDGGELGDTTKLIF.

The chain recombines TRDV2 with TRDJ3; D is perhaps TRDD3 (6 bases). The V and J ends lost 3 bases and 1 base respectively, with 6 bases between them. Germline V lookup: CDR1 GEAIGNYY, CDR2 EKD. The CDR3 is 15 amino acids. The CDR3 sequence is CACDGISWDTRQMFF. CDR3 coding DNA: TGTGCCTGTGACGGGATATCCTGGGACACCCGACAGATGTTTTTC.

This clone has just a few counts. The chain is built from TRDV2 and TRDJ3; D unresolved. Trimming cost V 0 bases and J 0 bases, with 11 bases left between them. The CDR3 consists of 18 residues. CDR1 is GEAIGNYY and CDR2 is EKD in the germline V gene. The CDR3 DNA sequence: TGTGCCTGTGACACCGTGGGCCGACACTCCTGGGACACCCGACAGATGTTTTTC. Residues: CACDTVGRHSWDTRQMFF.

This clone has just a few counts. This chain links TRDV2 with TRDJ3; 10 bases are shared with TRDD3. The CDR3 has 19 residues. V lost 3 bases and J lost 0; bases outside the gene matches: 7. The germline gives CDR1 GEAIGNYY, CDR2 EKD. CDR3 region: CACDVLGDFGSWDTRQMFF. CDR3 bases: TGTGCCTGTGACGTACTGGGGGATTTTGGCTCCTGGGACACCCGACAGATGTTTTTC.